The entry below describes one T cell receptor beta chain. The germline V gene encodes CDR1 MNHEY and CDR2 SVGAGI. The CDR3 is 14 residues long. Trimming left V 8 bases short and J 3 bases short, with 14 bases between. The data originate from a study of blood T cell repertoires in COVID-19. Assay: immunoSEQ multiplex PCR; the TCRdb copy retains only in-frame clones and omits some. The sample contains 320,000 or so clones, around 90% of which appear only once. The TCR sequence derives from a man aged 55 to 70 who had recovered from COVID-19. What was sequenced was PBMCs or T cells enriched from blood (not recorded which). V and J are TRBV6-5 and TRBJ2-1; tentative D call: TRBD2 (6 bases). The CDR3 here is CASGPRDFYNEQFF. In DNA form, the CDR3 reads TGTGCCAGCGGCCCCCGGGACTTCTACAATGAGCAGTTCTTC.